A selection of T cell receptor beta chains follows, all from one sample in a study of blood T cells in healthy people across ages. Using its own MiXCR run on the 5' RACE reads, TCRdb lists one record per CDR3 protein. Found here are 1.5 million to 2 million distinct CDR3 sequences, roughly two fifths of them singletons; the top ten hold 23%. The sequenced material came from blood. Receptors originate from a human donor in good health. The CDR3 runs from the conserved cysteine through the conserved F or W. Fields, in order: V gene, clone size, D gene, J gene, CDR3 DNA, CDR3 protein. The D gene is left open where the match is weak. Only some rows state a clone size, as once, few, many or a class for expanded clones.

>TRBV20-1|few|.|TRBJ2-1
TGCAGTGCTAGAGATTTTGGCGGGGACCAATACAATGAGCAGTTCTTC
CSARDFGGDQYNEQFF
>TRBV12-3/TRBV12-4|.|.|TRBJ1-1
TGTGCCAGCAGTTCGGAAGGGGGTGTGTACACTGAAGCTTTCTTT
CASSSEGGVYTEAFF
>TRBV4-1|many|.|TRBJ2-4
TGCGCCAGCAGCCAAGGGTTGTCGGCTCTAAACATTCAGTACTTC
CASSQGLSALNIQYF
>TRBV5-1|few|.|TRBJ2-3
TGCGCCAGCAGCGGAGCCCGACCAGGGTCCTTTCGCACAGATACGCAGTATTTT
CASSGARPGSFRTDTQYF
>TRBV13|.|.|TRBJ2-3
TGTGCCAGCAGCTTACTAGGTAGCGCAAACACAGATACGCAGTATTTT
CASSLLGSANTDTQYF
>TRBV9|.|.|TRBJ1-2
TGTGCCAGCAGCACCCTGGACTATGGCTACACCTTC
CASSTLDYGYTF
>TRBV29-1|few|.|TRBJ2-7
TGCAGGGGAACCTACCGAGAACTACGGGAGTACGAGCAGTACTTC
CRGTYRELREYEQYF
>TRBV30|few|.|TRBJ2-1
TGTGCCTGGAGTGGGGAGAACTACAATGAGCAGTTCTTC
CAWSGENYNEQFF
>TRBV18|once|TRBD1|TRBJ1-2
TGTGCCAGCTCTACGATCGACAGGGACGGCTACACCTTC
CASSTIDRDGYTF
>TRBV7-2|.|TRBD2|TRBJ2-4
TGTGCCAGCAGCCTCGGACTAGCGGGGGAAAACATTCAGTACTTC
CASSLGLAGENIQYF
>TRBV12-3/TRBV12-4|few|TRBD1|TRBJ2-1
TGTGCCAGCAGTTACCGGACAGGGGGCGATGAGCAGTTCTTC
CASSYRTGGDEQFF
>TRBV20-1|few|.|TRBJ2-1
TGCAGTGCCCAGAGGGGTTTCGTGAAGGACAATGAGCAGTTCTTC
CSAQRGFVKDNEQFF
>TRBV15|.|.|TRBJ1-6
TGTGCCACCAGCAGCCCGAAGTTTCGTAGCTCCTATAATTCACCCCTCCACTTT
CATSSPKFRSSYNSPLHF
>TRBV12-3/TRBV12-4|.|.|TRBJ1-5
TGTGCCAGCAGTTTAGAGGTCGGGGTTGGCGGGCAGCCCCAGCATTTT
CASSLEVGVGGQPQHF
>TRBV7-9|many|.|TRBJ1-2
TGTGCCAGCAGCCCTAACATTCGTGGCTACACCTTC
CASSPNIRGYTF
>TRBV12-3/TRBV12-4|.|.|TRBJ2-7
TGTGCCAGCAGTCCCCGCGGGGCAGTTTTCACCTACGAGCAGTACTTC
CASSPRGAVFTYEQYF
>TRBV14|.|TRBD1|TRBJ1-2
TGTGCCAGCAGCCCCATTGGGACAGGGGCGCGGGGCTACACCTTC
CASSPIGTGARGYTF
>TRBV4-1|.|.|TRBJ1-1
TGCGCCAGCAGCCAAGTTGGGGTGGACGCTTTCTTT
CASSQVGVDAFF
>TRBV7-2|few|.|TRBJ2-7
TGTGCCAGCAGCTTAGTCGAGGGGCGCGAGCAGTACTTC
CASSLVEGREQYF
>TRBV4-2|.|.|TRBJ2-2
TGTGCCAGCAGCCAACCAGGGGGTGGTAGCGGGGCCGGGGAGCTGTTTTTT
CASSQPGGGSGAGELFF
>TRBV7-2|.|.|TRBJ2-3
TGTGCCGGCAGCTTACAGGCGTCCAGCACAGATACGCAGTATTTT
CAGSLQASSTDTQYF
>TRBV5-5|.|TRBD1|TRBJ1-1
TGTGCCAGCAGCGGGACAGGGGATCCCACTGAAGCTTTCTTT
CASSGTGDPTEAFF
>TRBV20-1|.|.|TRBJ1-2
TGCAGTGCTAGTGATGATATTCAGCGAGGGGGTGGCTACACCTTC
CSASDDIQRGGGYTF
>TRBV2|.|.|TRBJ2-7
TGTGCCAGCAGTGAAGCGGGCAGAAACTCCTACGAGCAGTACTTC
CASSEAGRNSYEQYF
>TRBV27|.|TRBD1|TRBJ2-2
TGTGCCAGCAGTTTCGTCGACAGGGTTAGCACCGGGGAGCTGTTTTTT
CASSFVDRVSTGELFF
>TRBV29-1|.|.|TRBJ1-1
TGCAGCGTTGAAGACTACCACACAGGGAACACTGAAGCTTTCTTT
CSVEDYHTGNTEAFF
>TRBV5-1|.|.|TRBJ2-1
TGCGCCAGCAGCTTGCGTGGTCAATACAATGAGCAGTTCTTC
CASSLRGQYNEQFF
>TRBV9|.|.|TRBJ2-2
TGTGCCAGCGGCGCCTTCTATACCGGGGAGCTGTTTTTT
CASGAFYTGELFF
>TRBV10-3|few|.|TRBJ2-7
TGTGCCATCAATGGGGCGGAGACAACCTACGAGCAGTACTTC
CAINGAETTYEQYF
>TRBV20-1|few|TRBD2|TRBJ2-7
TGCAGTGCTAGCTCGGGGGGGAAAGTTACTAGCGGGCCCCCCTACGAGCAGTACTTC
CSASSGGKVTSGPPYEQYF
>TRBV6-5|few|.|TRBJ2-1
TGTGCCAGCAGTTACTACGGCAGGGAGGATGAGCAGTTCTTC
CASSYYGREDEQFF
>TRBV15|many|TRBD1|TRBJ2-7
TGTGCCACCAGCATTGGACAGGCTACTGAGCAGTACTTC
CATSIGQATEQYF
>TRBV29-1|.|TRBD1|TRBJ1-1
TGCAGCGTTCAGGGGGGAGGGTTGAACACTGAAGCTTTCTTT
CSVQGGGLNTEAFF
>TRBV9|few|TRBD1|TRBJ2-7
TGTGCCAGCAGCCCACAGGGGCCCCATGGGGACGAGCAGTACTTC
CASSPQGPHGDEQYF
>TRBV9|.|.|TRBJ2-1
TGTGCCAGCAACAAGGGGGGCTCCTACAATGAGCAGTTCTTC
CASNKGGSYNEQFF
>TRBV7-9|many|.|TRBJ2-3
TGTGCCAGCAGTTTAGGGGGTCTTGCAGATACGCAGTATTTT
CASSLGGLADTQYF
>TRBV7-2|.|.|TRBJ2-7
TGTGCCAGCAGCCCCACTGGCGGGGACTACGAGCAGTACTTC
CASSPTGGDYEQYF
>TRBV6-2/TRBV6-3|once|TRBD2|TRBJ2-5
TGTGCCAGCAACCGAGCGGGGAGGGAGCAAGAGACCCAGTACTTC
CASNRAGREQETQYF
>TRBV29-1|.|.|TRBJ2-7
TGCAGCGTTGAAGAAATGAGCTACGAGCAGTACTTC
CSVEEMSYEQYF
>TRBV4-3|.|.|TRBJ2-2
TGCGCCAGCAGCCAAGAGGTTCCGGACACCGGGGAGCTGTTTTTT
CASSQEVPDTGELFF
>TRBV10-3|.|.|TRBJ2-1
TGTGCCATCAGGGAGATGGGATCCTACAATGAGCAGTTCTTC
CAIREMGSYNEQFF
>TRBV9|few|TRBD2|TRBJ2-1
TGTGCCAGCAGCGTAGCGCCCGGGGGGTACAATGAGCAGTTCTTC
CASSVAPGGYNEQFF
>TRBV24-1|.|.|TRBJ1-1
TGTGCCACCAGCCCGGGACAAGTAAACACTGAAGCTTTCTTT
CATSPGQVNTEAFF
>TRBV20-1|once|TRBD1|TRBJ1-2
TGCAGTGCGTATCCGGACAGGAGCGGCTACACCTTC
CSAYPDRSGYTF
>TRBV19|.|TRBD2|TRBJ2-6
TGTGCCAGTAGTCGACTAGCGGGGACCTCTGGGGCCAACGTCCTGACTTTC
CASSRLAGTSGANVLTF
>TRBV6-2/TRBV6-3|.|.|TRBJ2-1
TGTGCCAGCAGTTCCCGGGGGCGCGGGGGAAATGAGCAGTTCTTC
CASSSRGRGGNEQFF